Described below is a single T cell receptor (beta chain) sequence and its context. Its antigen is currently unknown. PCR amplification relied on 60 Vbeta primers (plus 13 Jbeta primers). In the study's own analysis: There were about 80 million unique TCR beta chains by a later count, and approximately 12 million of them were shared. TCRdb keeps only in-frame clones here, not all; method: immunoSEQ multiplex PCR. Clone size and the V and J calls come from that table; the DNA yielded D and trimming. Found here are around 150,000 clones, more than 75% of them singletons; the top ten hold approximately 1.5%. The data originate from a study of cytomegalovirus exposure and HLA in healthy donors. Broader study findings: Later genetic work tied a missense DCLRE1C variant to beta-chain V and J trimming. The classifier reportedly diagnosed cytomegalovirus status with high specificity and sensitivity.

Material for sequencing was PBMCs. This TCR derives from a girl aged 10 to 17 in good health and CMV-seropositive.

The CDR3 DNA reads TGCGCCAGCAGCGAAGGGGTGAGCGAGCAGTACTTC. Its protein product is CASSEGVSEQYF. This chain links TRBV5-1 with TRBJ2-7; D may be TRBD1 (5 bases). The V and J ends lost 4 bases and 6 bases respectively, with 11 bases between them. The CDR3 covers 12 residues. The germline gives CDR1 SGHRS, CDR2 YFSETQ.